A selection of T cell receptor beta chains follows, all from one sample in a study of CD8 T cells in Susac syndrome. TCRdb reanalysed the immunoSEQ multiplex PCR reads using MiXCR and keeps one entry per CDR3 protein. The sample contains under 200,000 distinct CDR3 sequences, 91% of which appear only once. Sequenced input: CD4+ T cells from PBMCs. The receptors stem from a human donor with Susac syndrome. Each CDR3 is given with its conserved first and last residue. A D gene is named only where the DNA matches it firmly. The size field is filled for only some rows; it gives once, few, many or a size class.

v_call: TRBV29-1
d_call: NA
clone_size: NA
j_call: TRBJ1-2
cdr3_aa: CSVITGNYGYTF
cdr3_nt: TGCAGCGTCATAACAGGGAACTATGGCTACACCTTC

v_call: TRBV14
d_call: NA
clone_size: NA
j_call: TRBJ1-1
cdr3_aa: CASSREGAEAFF
cdr3_nt: TGTGCCAGCAGCCGAGAGGGCGCGGAAGCTTTCTTT

v_call: TRBV20-1
d_call: TRBD1
clone_size: NA
j_call: TRBJ2-7
cdr3_aa: CSASLGQSYEQYF
cdr3_nt: TGCAGTGCCTCGTTGGGACAGTCCTACGAGCAGTACTTC

v_call: TRBV7-2
d_call: TRBD1
clone_size: once
j_call: TRBJ2-7
cdr3_aa: CASSSMIRTGNEQYF
cdr3_nt: TGTGCCAGCAGCTCAATGATAAGGACAGGGAACGAGCAGTACTTC

v_call: TRBV12-3/TRBV12-4
d_call: NA
clone_size: NA
j_call: TRBJ1-5
cdr3_aa: CASSLLSDQPQHF
cdr3_nt: TGTGCCAGCAGTTTACTTTCCGATCAGCCCCAGCATTTT

v_call: TRBV4-1
d_call: NA
clone_size: NA
j_call: TRBJ1-3
cdr3_aa: CASSDRLPGNTIYF
cdr3_nt: TGCGCCAGCAGCGACAGGTTACCTGGAAACACCATATATTTT

v_call: TRBV24-1
d_call: NA
clone_size: NA
j_call: TRBJ2-2
cdr3_aa: CATSGFDGTHTNTGELFF
cdr3_nt: TGTGCCACCAGTGGTTTCGACGGGACTCATACGAACACCGGGGAGCTGTTTTTT

v_call: TRBV5-1
d_call: TRBD1
clone_size: NA
j_call: TRBJ2-5
cdr3_aa: CASSLVAGGPPQETQYF
cdr3_nt: TGCGCCAGCAGCTTGGTCGCAGGGGGTCCACCCCAAGAGACCCAGTACTTC

v_call: TRBV3-1
d_call: NA
clone_size: NA
j_call: TRBJ1-6
cdr3_aa: CASRTTDYNSPLHF
cdr3_nt: TGTGCCAGCAGGACGACAGACTATAATTCACCCCTCCACTTT

v_call: TRBV28
d_call: NA
clone_size: NA
j_call: TRBJ2-7
cdr3_aa: CASSSHPRGDYEQYF
cdr3_nt: TGTGCCAGCAGTTCTCACCCCAGGGGAGACTACGAGCAGTACTTC

v_call: TRBV5-6
d_call: NA
clone_size: NA
j_call: TRBJ1-2
cdr3_aa: CASSKPQGNGYTF
cdr3_nt: TGTGCCAGCAGCAAACCTCAGGGGAATGGCTACACCTTC

v_call: TRBV28
d_call: NA
clone_size: NA
j_call: TRBJ2-7
cdr3_aa: CASSPGTLYEQYF
cdr3_nt: TGTGCCAGCAGCCCCGGGACACTCTACGAGCAGTACTTC

v_call: TRBV9
d_call: TRBD1
clone_size: NA
j_call: TRBJ2-7
cdr3_aa: CASSVSGTGLYEQYF
cdr3_nt: TGTGCCAGCAGCGTATCCGGGACAGGCCTTTACGAGCAGTACTTC

v_call: TRBV20-1
d_call: NA
clone_size: once
j_call: TRBJ2-2
cdr3_aa: CSARPSVYTGELFF
cdr3_nt: TGCAGTGCTAGGCCTAGCGTCTACACCGGGGAGCTGTTTTTT

v_call: TRBV4-1
d_call: NA
clone_size: NA
j_call: TRBJ1-1
cdr3_aa: CASSQVGRKDTEAFF
cdr3_nt: TGCGCCAGCAGCCAAGTGGGCAGAAAAGACACTGAAGCTTTCTTT

v_call: TRBV19
d_call: NA
clone_size: NA
j_call: TRBJ1-1
cdr3_aa: CASSNMNTEAFF
cdr3_nt: TGTGCCAGTAGTAATATGAACACTGAAGCTTTCTTT

v_call: TRBV10-3
d_call: NA
clone_size: once
j_call: TRBJ2-7
cdr3_aa: CAISQGGLSYEQYF
cdr3_nt: TGTGCCATCAGCCAGGGGGGACTCTCCTACGAGCAGTACTTC

v_call: TRBV27
d_call: NA
clone_size: NA
j_call: TRBJ2-4
cdr3_aa: CASRNSLAKNIQYF
cdr3_nt: TGTGCCAGCAGGAACAGTCTAGCCAAAAACATTCAGTACTTC

v_call: TRBV5-6
d_call: NA
clone_size: NA
j_call: TRBJ2-5
cdr3_aa: CASSPRPSAQETQYF
cdr3_nt: TGTGCCAGCAGCCCGCGTCCCAGCGCCCAAGAGACCCAGTACTTC

v_call: TRBV5-4
d_call: TRBD2
clone_size: NA
j_call: TRBJ2-7
cdr3_aa: CASSLVPSGGVYEQYF
cdr3_nt: TGTGCCAGCAGCTTGGTTCCTAGCGGGGGAGTTTACGAGCAGTACTTC

v_call: TRBV5-4
d_call: NA
clone_size: NA
j_call: TRBJ2-5
cdr3_aa: CASSSPGTQETQYF
cdr3_nt: TGTGCCAGCAGCTCCCCCGGGACCCAAGAGACCCAGTACTTC

v_call: TRBV19
d_call: NA
clone_size: NA
j_call: TRBJ1-1
cdr3_aa: CASSGQVRTEAFF
cdr3_nt: TGTGCCAGTAGTGGGCAGGTTAGAACTGAAGCTTTCTTT

v_call: TRBV5-1
d_call: TRBD2
clone_size: NA
j_call: TRBJ2-5
cdr3_aa: CASSLLAGVLGETQYF
cdr3_nt: TGCGCCAGCAGCTTACTAGCGGGAGTCCTCGGAGAGACCCAGTACTTC

v_call: TRBV11-2
d_call: TRBD1
clone_size: NA
j_call: TRBJ1-1
cdr3_aa: CASSPDRVVQTEAFF
cdr3_nt: TGTGCCAGCAGCCCTGACAGGGTAGTACAGACTGAAGCTTTCTTT

v_call: TRBV2
d_call: NA
clone_size: NA
j_call: TRBJ2-5
cdr3_aa: CASSEIQGAETQYF
cdr3_nt: TGTGCCAGCAGTGAGATACAGGGCGCGGAGACCCAGTACTTC

v_call: TRBV2
d_call: NA
clone_size: NA
j_call: TRBJ1-1
cdr3_aa: CASSDRGYTEAFF
cdr3_nt: TGTGCCAGCAGTGACAGGGGATACACTGAAGCTTTCTTT

v_call: TRBV5-1
d_call: TRBD1
clone_size: few
j_call: TRBJ2-7
cdr3_aa: CASSIGQDEQYF
cdr3_nt: TGCGCCAGCAGCATTGGACAGGACGAGCAGTACTTC

v_call: TRBV18
d_call: NA
clone_size: once
j_call: TRBJ2-7
cdr3_aa: CASSPFRDPDPYF
cdr3_nt: TGTGCCAGCTCACCATTCAGGGACCCCGATCCGTACTTC

v_call: TRBV6-5
d_call: NA
clone_size: few
j_call: TRBJ2-3
cdr3_aa: CASSYSLRTDTQYF
cdr3_nt: TGTGCCAGCAGTTACTCTCTCCGCACAGATACGCAGTATTTT

v_call: TRBV28
d_call: NA
clone_size: NA
j_call: TRBJ2-1
cdr3_aa: CASSPPPAIGEQFF
cdr3_nt: TGTGCCAGCAGTCCTCCGCCCGCGATCGGTGAGCAGTTCTTC

v_call: TRBV7-6
d_call: TRBD2
clone_size: NA
j_call: TRBJ2-3
cdr3_aa: CASSLRLAGDADTQYF
cdr3_nt: TGTGCCAGCAGCTTACGACTAGCGGGAGACGCAGATACGCAGTATTTT

v_call: TRBV28
d_call: TRBD2
clone_size: NA
j_call: TRBJ2-1
cdr3_aa: CASSLWTSGSNEQFF
cdr3_nt: TGTGCCAGCAGTTTATGGACTAGCGGGAGCAATGAGCAGTTCTTC

v_call: TRBV5-1
d_call: TRBD1
clone_size: NA
j_call: TRBJ2-6
cdr3_aa: CASSLGQGETGANVLTF
cdr3_nt: TGCGCCAGCAGCTTGGGACAGGGAGAGACTGGGGCCAACGTCCTGACTTTC

v_call: TRBV5-1
d_call: TRBD1
clone_size: NA
j_call: TRBJ2-7
cdr3_aa: CASSPGQGLHEQYF
cdr3_nt: TGCGCCAGCAGCCCGGGACAGGGTCTCCACGAGCAGTACTTC

v_call: TRBV7-9
d_call: TRBD2
clone_size: NA
j_call: TRBJ2-7
cdr3_aa: CASSLAAGALYEQYF
cdr3_nt: TGTGCCAGCAGCTTAGCAGCGGGGGCCCTCTACGAGCAGTACTTC

v_call: TRBV27
d_call: NA
clone_size: NA
j_call: TRBJ2-6
cdr3_aa: CASRPGGITPGANVLTF
cdr3_nt: TGTGCCAGCAGACCTGGGGGGATAACCCCTGGGGCCAACGTCCTGACTTTC